This T cell receptor (beta chain) derives from a study of blood T cell repertoires in COVID-19. Across the study: Donors in the United States, Italy and Spain gave samples during acute or convalescent COVID-19. T cells, B-cell-depleted T cells, or PBMCs supplied cDNA or gDNA.

CDR1 SEHNR and CDR2 FQNEAQ come from the germline V gene (reference sequence). The CDR3 extends over 15 amino acids. The trim removed 6 bases at V and 4 bases at J, leaving 7 bases unmatched. Per the authors' pipeline: By means of reference gene primer amplification, nucleated cell counts were estimated. Clones were sequenced by immunoSEQ multiplex PCR, and TCRdb holds only the in-frame ones, with some missing. V and J calls plus clone size are reproduced from that table; the DNA served to infer D and trimming. The sample has some 240,000 clones; less than 90% are singletons. J is TRBJ1-4 and V is TRBV7-9; TRBD1 matches at 8 bases. Sequenced: peripheral blood. The clonotype originates from a woman aged 40 to 55 who had recovered from COVID-19. CDR3 in amino acids: CASSTGGLFNEKLFF. DNA of the CDR3: TGTGCCAGCAGTACAGGGGGGCTTTTTAATGAAAAACTGTTTTTT.